This TCR beta chain was obtained from a study of shared clonotypes between healthy human individuals. Points from the study as a whole: Limited genetic and exposure-history diversity came from having few donors. Sample collection involved blood only; tissue repertoires are likely different.

Donors comprised only Caucasian adults living in Nashville, Tennessee. Regarding this clone: The target antigen is unknown.

This CDR3 region has 15 residues. Trimming took off 5 bases at V and 3 bases at J, with 14 bases between the two ends. Looked up from germline, CDR1 is LNHDA and CDR2 is SQIVND (reference sequence). With ten immunoSEQ deep assay plates, unsorted PBMC DNA underwent sequencing. Data came from immunoSEQ multiplex PCR; TCRdb stores just in-frame clones and leaves some out. Altogether some 470,000 clones are present, roughly four fifths being singletons, with the ten largest covering under 15%. This rearrangement joins TRBV19 to TRBJ2-1; D is perhaps TRBD1 or TRBD2 (6 bases each). The TCR was taken from a middle-aged woman in good health. Some clones in this sample may be carry-over from other donors' samples. Source material: PBMCs. CDR3 loop: CASSLQGGFYNEQFF. DNA for the CDR3: TGTGCCAGTAGTTTACAGGGAGGCTTCTACAATGAGCAGTTCTTC. Full variable domain (missing parts from reference TRBV19 and TRBJ2-1): DGGITQSPKYLFRKEGQNVTLSCEQNLNHDAMYWYRQDPGQGLRLIYYSQIVNDFQKGDIAEGYSVSREKKESFPLTVTSAQKNPTAFYLCASSLQGGFYNEQFFGPGTRLTVL.